The source of this T cell receptor (beta chain) is a study of blood T cell repertoires in COVID-19. Study at large: The study drew acute and convalescent COVID-19 samples from the United States, Italy and Spain. PBMCs, B-cell-depleted T cells, or T cells provided the cDNA or gDNA that made up the material.

Germline V CDR1 and CDR2: SGHNT, YYREEE (reference sequence). Trimming removed 5 bases at V and 4 bases at J, with 16 bases between. The CDR3 is 15 amino acids. TCRdb's table, derived via immunoSEQ multiplex PCR, lists solely in-frame clones and lacks some. In the table there are about 230,000 clones, approximately 80% of which are singletons. This clone was seen only once. V and J are TRBV5-4 and TRBJ2-1; D is perhaps TRBD2 (5 bases). The sequencing sample was made of peripheral blood. The receptor comes from a man aged 40-55 years with acute or convalescent COVID-19. The CDR3 loop is CASSAPGVGYNEQFF. CDR3 bases: TGTGCCAGCAGTGCCCCCGGGGTAGGGTACAATGAGCAGTTCTTC.